The 18 T cell receptor beta chains in this list originate from one sample, sequenced in a study of shared clonotypes between healthy human individuals. The assay was immunoSEQ multiplex PCR, and TCRdb's table has in-frame clones only and misses some. The sample yields some 2,500,000 clones, over 85% seen once. Material for sequencing was naive CD4+ T cells from PBMCs. Subset noted: CD45RA+ positively selected. These receptors all come from a young man in good health. Some clones in this sample may be carry-over from other donors' samples.

The chain is built from TRBV4-3 and TRBJ2-3; unclear D gene. Germline V CDR1 and CDR2: LGHNA, YSLEER. V was cut by 0 bases and J by 11 bases, with 12 bases left in between. The CDR3 is 13 residues long. CDR3 region: CASSQDTRRRQYF. CDR3 sequence (DNA): TGCGCCAGCAGCCAAGATACGCGTCGCCGGCAGTATTTT.

The chain couples TRBV5-1 to TRBJ2-5, with D tentatively TRBD2 (5 bases). V lost 0 bases to trimming and J lost 5 bases, with 11 bases between them. Germline assignment: CDR1 SGHRS and CDR2 YFSETQ. The CDR3 spans 14 residues. The CDR3 DNA reads as TGCGCCAGCAGCTTGGTCTTGGGCGGGGAGACCCAGTACTTC. Protein: CASSLVLGGETQYF.

The chain joins TRBV5-4 to TRBJ2-7, with D tentatively TRBD2 (5 bases). The CDR3 is made up of 15 amino acids. The germline V and J ends were trimmed by 0 bases and 6 bases, with 16 bases remaining between them. Germline-derived CDR1 and CDR2 are SGHNT and YYREEE (reference sequence). Written as DNA, the CDR3 is TGTGCCAGCAGCTTGGCCGGAGTGTTCCGGGGCGAGCAGTACTTC. It specifies CASSLAGVFRGEQYF.

The chain recombines TRBV11-2 with TRBJ1-1; D ambiguous. The ends were cut back, 0 bases at V and 7 bases at J, with 21 bases in the middle. The CDR3 is 17 residues long. Germline V lookup: CDR1 SGHAT, CDR2 FQNNGV. CDR3 amino acids: CASSLETGVLGGNEAFF. The CDR3 DNA reads TGTGCCAGCAGCTTAGAAACGGGCGTTCTGGGCGGGAATGAAGCTTTCTTT.

As to this clone: The junction shows a germline mismatch at one end, possibly a read error. The chain uses TRBV7-2 and TRBJ2-3; unclear D gene. Germline values: CDR1 SGHTA, CDR2 FQGNSA. This CDR3 has 13 residues. CDR3 in DNA: TGTGCCAGCAGCGTAGCATACACAGATACGCAGTATTTT. Residues: CASSVAYTDTQYF.

The chain is built from TRBV5-1 and TRBJ2-5, with TRBD2 identical over 9 bases. Germline lookup yields CDR1 SGHRS and CDR2 YFSETQ. The CDR3 is 15 residues long. The junction had 8 bases not matched to a gene; V was cut back by 3 bases and J by 5 bases. The CDR3 bases are TGCGCCAGCAGCTCGGTAGCGGGAGTGAGGGAGACCCAGTACTTC. This codes for CASSSVAGVRETQYF.

This rearrangement joins TRBV20-1 to TRBJ2-1; maybe TRBD2 (5 bases). V was shortened by 5 bases and J by 10 bases, with 12 bases between the two germline ends. Germline CDR1 DFQATT, CDR2 SNEGSKA (reference sequence). The CDR3 runs 11 residues. In DNA form, the CDR3 reads TGCAGTGCTCGTCTACTAGGGGAGCAGTTCTTC. Amino acid sequence: CSARLLGEQFF.

A word on this clone: Other DNA sequences in this specimen translate into the identical CDR3. The chain combines TRBV10-3 with TRBJ2-3; D not certain. Germline V gives CDR1 ENHRY, CDR2 SYGVKD. The CDR3 loop spans 12 amino acids. The ends were cut back, 2 bases at V and 1 base at J, with 1 base in the middle. In DNA form, the CDR3 reads TGTGCCATCAGTGAGGGCACAGATACGCAGTATTTT. Its translation: CAISEGTDTQYF.

This clone was observed a few times. This chain joins TRBV30 and TRBJ1-2; 7 positions match TRBD1. Unmatched junction bases numbered 13, after V lost 8 bases and J lost 1 base. Germline-derived CDR1 and CDR2 are GTSNPN and SVGIG (reference sequence). There are 15 residues in the CDR3. The CDR3 DNA is TGTGCCCAGGCGACAGGGTTTAGTAATAACTATGGCTACACCTTC. Its protein is CAQATGFSNNYGYTF.

This clone was recorded only once. The chain uses TRBV27 and TRBJ1-2, with D possibly matching TRBD1 (5 bases). The length of the CDR3 is 19 residues. Trimming removed 6 bases at V and 5 bases at J, with 31 bases between. CDR1 is MNHEY and CDR2 is SMNVEV in the germline V gene (reference sequence). The CDR3 nucleotides are TGTGCCAGCAGCCCCCGGTCTGTTACAGAAAGACCGGGGCGATATGGCTACACCTTC. Protein product: CASSPRSVTERPGRYGYTF.

The V and J genes are TRBV9 and TRBJ1-1, with TRBD1 matching 7 bases. The CDR3 runs to 13 residues. Losses at the gene ends were 3 bases for V and 5 bases for J; bases not matched to a gene: 4. Germline CDR1 SGDLS, CDR2 YYNGEE. CDR3 residues: CASSADRVTEAFF. CDR3 sequence (DNA): TGTGCCAGCAGCGCCGACAGGGTGACTGAAGCTTTCTTT.

This rearrangement joins TRBV29-1 to TRBJ2-3, with 9 bases fitting TRBD2. CDR3 length: 14 amino acids. V lost 4 bases, J lost 4 bases, and 6 bases stayed unmatched. The germline gives CDR1 SQVTM, CDR2 ANQGSEA. The CDR3 DNA is TGCAGCGTTGTACGCGGCGGGGGGGCAGATACGCAGTATTTT. It yields the protein CSVVRGGGADTQYF.

This clone was observed a single time. This sequence joins TRBV28 and TRBJ2-1, with 12 bases identical to TRBD2. This CDR3 spans 16 amino acids. Per germline, CDR1 MDHEN and CDR2 SYDVKM. V dropped 6 bases and J dropped 7; count of bases not matched to a gene: 10. The DNA for the CDR3 is TGTGCCAGCAGCCCTAGCGGGAGGGCCAGAGGGAATGAGCAGTTCTTC. It translates to CASSPSGRARGNEQFF.

V usage is TRBV19 and J usage is TRBJ2-5; 11 bases are shared with TRBD2. The V gene end was trimmed by 3 bases and the J gene end by 4 bases; junction bases not matched to a gene: 7. The germline V gene has CDR1 LNHDA and CDR2 SQIVND (reference sequence). CDR3 size: 16 residues. The CDR3 sequence is CASSMGSGRASETQYF. The CDR3 DNA follows: TGTGCCAGTAGTATGGGTAGCGGGAGGGCTTCAGAGACCCAGTACTTC.

CDR3 protein: CASMRVGEQYF. CDR3 coding DNA: TGCGCCAGCATGAGGGTGGGCGAGCAGTACTTC. V gene TRBV23-1 combines with J gene TRBJ2-7, with D perhaps TRBD2 (5 bases). TRBV23-1 is an ORF for which the function is uncertain. The CDR3 is made up of 11 amino acids. Trimming removed 7 bases at V and 6 bases at J, with 10 bases between.

This clone was seen once. The V gene is TRBV7-9, the J gene TRBJ1-5; TRBD1 matches 7 bases. V lost 3 bases, J lost 6 bases, and 14 bases stayed unmatched. The CDR3 has 17 amino acids. Germline CDR1 reads SEHNR; CDR2 reads FQNEAQ (reference sequence). CDR3 protein: CASSFFRGGGRGQPQHF. CDR3 in DNA: TGTGCCAGCAGCTTTTTTCGAGGAGGGGGCCGGGGTCAGCCCCAGCATTTT.

The genes are TRBV2 and TRBJ2-3; 7 bases map to TRBD2. V gave up 7 bases and J gave up 1 base; unmatched junction bases: 5. Per the germline V gene, CDR1 is SNHLY and CDR2 is FYNNEI. There are 14 residues in the CDR3. The CDR3 sequence: CASTRAGGTDTQYF. CDR3 DNA sequence: TGTGCCAGCACCAGGGCGGGGGGCACAGATACGCAGTATTTT.

V is TRBV5-1 and J is TRBJ1-4; D ambiguous. Deletions cut 1 base from V and 5 bases from J, with 6 bases between. The CDR3 consists of 13 residues. The germline CDR1 and CDR2 sequences are SGHRS and YFSETQ. CDR3 sequence reads: CASSLTANEKLFF. CDR3 bases: TGCGCCAGCAGCTTGACAGCCAATGAAAAACTGTTTTTT.